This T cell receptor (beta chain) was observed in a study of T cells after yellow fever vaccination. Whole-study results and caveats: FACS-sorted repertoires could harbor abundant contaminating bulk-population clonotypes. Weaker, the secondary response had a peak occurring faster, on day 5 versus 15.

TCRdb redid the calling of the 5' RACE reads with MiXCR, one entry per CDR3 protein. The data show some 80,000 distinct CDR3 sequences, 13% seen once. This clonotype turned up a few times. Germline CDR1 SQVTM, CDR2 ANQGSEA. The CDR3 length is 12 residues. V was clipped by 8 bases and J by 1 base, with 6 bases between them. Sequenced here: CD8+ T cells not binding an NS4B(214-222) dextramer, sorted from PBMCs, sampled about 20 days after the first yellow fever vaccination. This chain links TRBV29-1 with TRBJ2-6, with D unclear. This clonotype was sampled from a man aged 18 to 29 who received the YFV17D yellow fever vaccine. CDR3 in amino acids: CSSISGANVLTF. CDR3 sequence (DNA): TGCAGCTCAATATCTGGGGCCAACGTCCTGACTTTC. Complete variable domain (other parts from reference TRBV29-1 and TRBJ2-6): SAVISQKPSRDICQRGTSLTIQCQVDSQVTMMFWYRQQPGQSLTLIATANQGSEATYESGFVIDKFPISRPNLTFSTLTVSNMSPEDSSIYLCSSISGANVLTFGAGSRLTVL.